The 29 T cell receptor beta chains presented below share a single source sample, sequenced in a study of blood T cell repertoires in COVID-19. Clones were read by immunoSEQ multiplex PCR, and TCRdb kept only the in-frame ones, dropping some. The sample holds 150,000 to 200,000 clones; roughly four fifths are singletons and the top ten take 11%. The sequencing input was PBMCs or T cells enriched from blood (not recorded which). The source of these receptors is a man aged 50-60 years who had recovered from COVID-19.

This clone appeared once. The V and J genes are TRBV5-1 and TRBJ1-3, with D unclear. V shed 0 bases and J shed 3 bases, with 10 bases lying between them. CDR1 and CDR2 from the germline V gene are SGHRS and YFSETQ. The CDR3 length is 15 residues. CDR3 DNA sequence: TGCGCCAGCAGCTTGGAACCGGGTCGTGGAAACACCATATATTTT. This sequence encodes CASSLEPGRGNTIYF.

The chain couples TRBV5-1 to TRBJ2-7, with TRBD2 matching over 8 bases. The CDR3 is 15 residues long. Germline loops: CDR1 SGHRS, CDR2 YFSETQ. The V segment lost 4 bases and the J segment 6 bases; nucleotides outside the gene matches: 12. The CDR3 sequence is CASSMDLAGVVEQYF. CDR3 DNA: TGCGCCAGCAGCATGGATCTAGCGGGCGTTGTCGAGCAGTACTTC.

The chain has TRBV5-5 and TRBJ2-7; no clear D. CDR3 length: 12 residues. Trimming cost V 4 bases and J 3 bases, with 8 bases left between them. Looked up from germline, CDR1 is SGHKS and CDR2 is YYEKEE (reference sequence). This CDR3 is CASSPGFYEQYF. CDR3 DNA: TGTGCCAGCAGCCCGGGTTTCTACGAGCAGTACTTC.

V and J are TRBV5-1 and TRBJ2-7; a weak D match, TRBD1 (6 bases). CDR3 size: 14 residues. Trimming left V 0 bases short and J 6 bases short, with 13 bases between. The germline gives CDR1 SGHRS, CDR2 YFSETQ. The CDR3 DNA follows: TGCGCCAGCAGCTTGGGGCAGGGGATGAGCGAGCAGTACTTC. Encoded protein: CASSLGQGMSEQYF.

This chain connects TRBV5-1 to TRBJ2-7, with D maybe TRBD1 (6 bases). CDR1 is SGHRS, CDR2 YFSETQ, per germline. The germline V and J ends were trimmed by 4 bases and 2 bases, with 16 bases remaining between them. This CDR3 is 15 amino acids long. In nucleotides, the CDR3 is TGCGCCAGCAGCACCGAGACAGGCCAAGCCTACGAGCAGTACTTC. Translated, it gives CASSTETGQAYEQYF.

The V call is TRBV28, the J call TRBJ2-3; 8 nucleotides agree with TRBD1. V trimming: 10 bases; J trimming: 10 bases; junction bases outside the gene matches: 4. The CDR3 is made up of 10 amino acids. Germline CDR1 and CDR2: MDHEN and SYDVKM. CDR3 in amino acids: CATGQGAQYF. The CDR3 nucleotides are TGTGCCACTGGACAGGGTGCGCAGTATTTT.

The chain employs TRBV6-5 and TRBJ2-4; D is perhaps TRBD1 (7 bases). The CDR3 runs to 13 residues. Trimming cost V 7 bases and J 7 bases, with 14 bases left between them. CDR1 and CDR2 from the germline V gene are MNHEY and SVGAGI. The CDR3 sequence is CASKGRGRNIQYF. The CDR3 coding sequence is TGTGCCAGCAAGGGCAGGGGGAGGAACATTCAGTACTTC.

Written as DNA, the CDR3 is TGTGCCAGCACCCGTGTCAGAAACACTGAAGCTTTCTTT. Its protein product is CASTRVRNTEAFF. The V gene is TRBV9, the J gene TRBJ1-1; D is unclear. This CDR3 is 13 amino acids long. Per germline, CDR1 SGDLS and CDR2 YYNGEE. V was clipped by 6 bases and J by 2 bases, with 11 bases between them.

This clone was counted a single time. This chain joins TRBV4-1 and TRBJ2-5, with 8 positions matching TRBD1. With V trimmed by 1 base and J by 5 bases, 18 bases remained unmatched. The CDR3 contains 19 residues. Looked up from germline, CDR1 is MGHRA and CDR2 is YSYEKL. The CDR3 DNA reads as TGCGCCAGCAGCCAAGGTTTTGTCGGCAGGGGGCACGTTTTGGAGACCCAGTACTTC. It specifies CASSQGFVGRGHVLETQYF.

This clone was observed a few times. The chain has TRBV7-9 and TRBJ1-3; no firm D call. Looked up from germline, CDR1 is SEHNR and CDR2 is FQNEAQ (reference sequence). V was cut by 5 bases and J by 3 bases, with 8 bases left in between. There are 13 residues in the CDR3. The DNA for the CDR3 is TGTGCCAGCAGCCCCGGTCTTGGAAACACCATATATTTT. It codes for CASSPGLGNTIYF.

V and J are TRBV3-1 (or the pseudogene TRBV3-2) and TRBJ1-6; D gene unclear. CDR1 LGHDT and CDR2 YNNKEL come from the germline V gene (reference sequence). This CDR3 comprises 13 residues. V was cut by 4 bases and J by 6 bases, with 7 bases left in between. The DNA for the CDR3 is TGTGCCAGCAGCCCCGGGATTAATTCACCCCTCCACTTT. Amino acids: CASSPGINSPLHF.

With respect to this clone: The sample carries other DNA sequences with the same CDR3. The CDR3 is CASSGSGSTDTQYF. The CDR3 bases are TGTGCCAGCAGCGGAAGCGGGAGCACAGATACGCAGTATTTT. The chain joins TRBV9 to TRBJ2-3, with D possibly being TRBD2 (6 bases). Trimming removed 3 bases at V and 0 bases at J, with 8 bases between. Germline CDR1 is SGDLS and CDR2 is YYNGEE. The CDR3 has 14 residues. Full variable domain (rest looked up from reference TRBV9 and TRBJ2-3): DSGVTQTPKHLITATGQRVTLRCSPRSGDLSVYWYQQSLDQGLQFLIQYYNGEERAKGNILERFSAQQFPDLHSELNLSSLELGDSALYFCASSGSGSTDTQYFGPGTRLTVL.

V gene TRBV4-2 combines with J gene TRBJ2-1; D is possibly TRBD2 (6 bases). Looked up from germline, CDR1 is LGHNA and CDR2 is YNFKEQ. V lost 4 bases and J 7 bases, leaving 20 bases between the germline ends. The CDR3 extends over 16 amino acids. DNA of the CDR3: TGTGCCAGCAGCCGCTATTCCGGGACTCCCCTAAATGAGCAGTTCTTC. Protein product: CASSRYSGTPLNEQFF.

The V and J genes are TRBV28 and TRBJ2-1, with 8 nucleotides matching TRBD1. The J segment lost 5 bases and the V segment lost 5 bases, leaving 8 bases of the junction unmatched. The germline gives CDR1 MDHEN, CDR2 SYDVKM. There are 15 residues in the CDR3. DNA of the CDR3: TGTGCCAGCAGTCGGACAGGGAGGCCCGACAATGAGCAGTTCTTC. Encoded protein: CASSRTGRPDNEQFF.

V usage is TRBV5-6 and J usage is TRBJ2-2, with 7 nucleotides matching TRBD2. CDR1 SGHDT and CDR2 YYEEEE come from the germline V gene. With V trimmed by 4 bases and J by 0 bases, 3 bases remained unmatched. The CDR3 length is 15 residues. The CDR3 is CASSQTSSNTGELFF. The DNA for the CDR3 is TGTGCCAGCAGCCAGACTAGCTCGAACACCGGGGAGCTGTTTTTT.

This chain links TRBV12-1 with TRBJ1-4; the table's D call, TRBD1, has no DNA check behind it. TRBV12-1 corresponds to a pseudogene. There are 16 residues in the CDR3. The CDR3 bases are TGTGCCAGCAGCCTTCTGGACAGGGACGGGGATGAAAAACTGTTTTTT. Its protein is CASSLLDRDGDEKLFF.

This chain uses TRBV29-1 with TRBJ2-2; a weak D match, TRBD1 (5 bases). CDR1 and CDR2 (germline): SQVTM, ANQGSEA. The CDR3 is made up of 15 amino acids. V lost 5 bases, J lost 4 bases, and 17 bases lay in between. CDR3 nucleotide sequence: TGCAGCGTTTTTGGGGCAGGGTCAACCACCGGGGAGCTGTTTTTT. This gives the protein CSVFGAGSTTGELFF.

The chain is built from TRBV19 and TRBJ2-7; D may be TRBD2 (6 bases). The germline gives CDR1 LNHDA, CDR2 SQIVND (reference sequence). The CDR3 length is 15 residues. The V and J ends lost 4 bases and 0 bases respectively, with 13 bases between them. CDR3 loop: CASSKEGLSSYEQYF. Here the CDR3 DNA reads TGTGCCAGTAGTAAGGAGGGGTTGAGCTCCTACGAGCAGTACTTC.

V usage is TRBV5-1 and J usage is TRBJ1-1; TRBD1 aligns across 9 bases. CDR1 SGHRS and CDR2 YFSETQ come from the germline V gene. The CDR3 length is 17 residues. Trimming cost V 4 bases and J 3 bases; bases outside gene matches: 13. CDR3 nucleotides: TGCGCCAGCAGCACGTCCCGGGACAGGGTTTCGTACACTGAAGCTTTCTTT. As protein: CASSTSRDRVSYTEAFF.

CDR3 residues: CASSFDGSSYNEQFF. Here the CDR3 DNA reads TGCGCCAGCAGCTTTGACGGGAGCTCCTACAATGAGCAGTTCTTC. The chain carries TRBV5-1 and TRBJ2-1, with D tentatively TRBD2 (6 bases). The CDR3 has 15 residues. Trimming removed 2 bases at V and 0 bases at J, with 9 bases between. Germline CDR1 is SGHRS and CDR2 is YFSETQ.

The J gene is TRBJ2-1, the V gene TRBV24-1; D might be TRBD2 (5 bases). Trimming took off 5 bases at V and 13 bases at J, with 14 bases between the two ends. This CDR3 comprises 12 residues. Germline loops: CDR1 KGHDR, CDR2 SFDVKD. The CDR3, as DNA: TGTGCCACCAGTGTGACTAACAACGACCAGTTCTTC. Translation: CATSVTNNDQFF.

This rearrangement joins TRBV10-1 to TRBJ2-7; 7 bases map to TRBD1. This CDR3 has 16 amino acids. The V gene's germline CDR1 is WNHNN and CDR2 SYGVQD (reference sequence). The trim removed 4 bases at V and 2 bases at J, leaving 11 bases unmatched. The CDR3 sequence is CASSVRQGVQTYEQYF. CDR3 sequence (DNA): TGCGCCAGCAGTGTGCGGCAGGGGGTGCAAACCTACGAGCAGTACTTC.

V and J are TRBV7-8 and TRBJ2-3; tentatively, D is TRBD2 (6 bases). Germline lookup yields CDR1 SGHVS and CDR2 FQNEAQ. The CDR3 has 16 residues. Trimming stripped 5 bases from V and 0 bases from J, with 15 bases between. The CDR3 loop is CASSTTLATSTDTQYF. CDR3 bases: TGTGCCAGCAGCACTACCCTAGCGACTAGCACAGATACGCAGTATTTT.

V gene TRBV5-4 combines with J gene TRBJ2-7; 8 positions match TRBD2. The germline V gene has CDR1 SGHNT and CDR2 YYREEE (reference sequence). V was pared by 4 bases and J by 5 bases, with 11 bases of the junction left unmatched. CDR3 length equals 15 residues. CDR3 sequence: CASSTLGGGSDEQYF. The CDR3 DNA sequence: TGTGCCAGCAGCACCCTCGGCGGGGGGAGCGACGAGCAGTACTTC. The variable domain in full, completed from reference TRBV5-4 and TRBJ2-7, reads ETGVTQSPTHLIKTRGQQVTLRCSSQSGHNTVSWYQQALGQGPQFIFQYYREEENGRGNFPPRFSGLQFPNYSSELNVNALELDDSALYLCASSTLGGGSDEQYFGPGTRLTVT.

This clone was seen a few times. The rearrangement joins TRBV9 to TRBJ1-3, with D hard to call. The V gene's germline CDR1 is SGDLS and CDR2 YYNGEE. CDR3 size: 15 residues. The germline V and J ends were trimmed by 0 bases and 0 bases, with 7 bases remaining between them. The CDR3, as DNA: TGTGCCAGCAGCGTAGACGTAGACTCTGGAAACACCATATATTTT. Translation gives CASSVDVDSGNTIYF.

The chain joins TRBV28 to TRBJ1-2, with D tentatively TRBD1 (5 bases). V was pared by 6 bases and J by 1 base, with 12 bases between. Germline lookup yields CDR1 MDHEN and CDR2 SYDVKM. This CDR3 spans 14 amino acids. The CDR3 loop is CASRIRQNNYGYTF. The CDR3, as DNA: TGTGCCAGCAGGATTCGACAGAATAACTATGGCTACACCTTC.

The gene calls are TRBV19 and TRBJ1-1; D may be TRBD1 (5 bases). The CDR3 has 15 residues. Trimming stripped 3 bases from V and 2 bases from J, with 13 bases between. CDR1 and CDR2 from the germline V gene are LNHDA and SQIVND (reference sequence). DNA for the CDR3: TGTGCCAGTAGTATCACGGGGGTAGGAAACACTGAAGCTTTCTTT. Residues: CASSITGVGNTEAFF.

The chain is built from TRBV29-1 and TRBJ2-1; 10 bases line up with TRBD2. Germline CDR1 SQVTM, CDR2 ANQGSEA. The CDR3 spans 11 residues. V lost 7 bases to trimming and J lost 10 bases; unmatched junction nucleotides: 4. In DNA, the CDR3 is TGCAGCGCAGGACTAGCGGAGGAGCAGTTCTTC. Translation gives CSAGLAEEQFF.

This clone has a count of ten or more. The CDR3 DNA is TGTGCCAGTACGCGGCGGGAGGGCCTTGACAATGAGCAGTTCTTC. Residues: CASTRREGLDNEQFF. The chain uses TRBV19 and TRBJ2-1; 9 bases fit TRBD2. Germline V lookup: CDR1 LNHDA, CDR2 SQIVND (reference sequence). V gave up 7 bases and J gave up 5 bases; unmatched junction bases: 9. This CDR3 has 15 amino acids.